These 15 T cell receptor beta chains share one sample of origin, sequenced in a study of neurological immune-mediated disorders. TCRdb ran MiXCR on the 5' RACE reads and lists one entry per CDR3 protein. There are 50,000 to 60,000 distinct CDR3 sequences in the sample; 4% occur only once, and approximately 1.8% lies in the top ten. Sequencing input: CD4+ T cells from blood. The receptors shown here come from a woman aged 40 to 50 with multiple sclerosis.

This clonotype occurred many times. The chain joins TRBV5-5 to TRBJ1-6; D is possibly TRBD1 (6 bases). The CDR3 is 13 amino acids. The germline gives CDR1 SGHKS, CDR2 YYEKEE (reference sequence). V lost 5 bases and J 9 bases, leaving 12 bases between the germline ends. DNA for the CDR3: TGTGCCAGCAGTTTGACAGGCAGTTCACCCCTCCACTTT. Encoded protein: CASSLTGSSPLHF.

This clonotype was observed at least ten times. The CDR3, as DNA: TGCAGCGTAGTCCGGGACACGAACACTGAAGCTTTCTTT. Its translation is CSVVRDTNTEAFF. The V gene is TRBV29-1, the J gene TRBJ1-1; possible D gene TRBD1, 6 bases. In germline, CDR1 is SQVTM, CDR2 ANQGSEA. The CDR3 totals 13 residues. Trimming took 6 bases from V and 1 from J, leaving 12 bases between them.

This clonotype was observed many times. CDR3: CASSLKETVDEQFF. In DNA form, the CDR3 reads TGTGCCAGCAGCTTAAAGGAAACGGTGGATGAGCAGTTCTTC. The V and J genes are TRBV7-8 and TRBJ2-1; D is unresolved. This CDR3 region has 14 residues. Per germline, CDR1 SGHVS and CDR2 FQNEAQ. With 2 bases removed from V and 8 bases from J, the gap between germline ends came to 13 bases. The variable domain in full, completed from reference TRBV7-8 and TRBJ2-1, reads GAGVSQSPRYKVAKRGQDVALRCDPISGHVSLFWYQQALGQGPEFLTYFQNEAQLDKSGLPSDRFFAERPEGSVSTLKIQRTQQEDSAVYLCASSLKETVDEQFFGPGTRLTVL.

This clonotype occurred many times. The CDR3 coding sequence is TGTGCCAGCAGCGTACGCGGAGATCACACTGAAGCTTTCTTT. Protein product: CASSVRGDHTEAFF. The V gene is TRBV9, the J gene TRBJ1-1; no clear D gene. V lost 1 base and J 3 bases, leaving 10 bases between the germline ends. Germline assignment: CDR1 SGDLS and CDR2 YYNGEE. The CDR3 totals 14 residues.

This clonotype was seen ten or more times. V gene TRBV5-1 combines with J gene TRBJ2-7, with D possibly matching TRBD2 (6 bases). Germline CDR1 and CDR2: SGHRS and YFSETQ. This CDR3 spans 14 amino acids. Trimming took 4 bases from V and 4 from J, leaving 15 bases between them. This CDR3 is CASSRVSGTYEQYF. CDR3 DNA: TGCGCCAGCAGCCGAGTTTCCGGGACTTACGAGCAGTACTTC.

At least ten counts were recorded for this clonotype. This chain uses TRBV9 with TRBJ1-4, with D uncertain. Trimming took 4 bases from V and 2 from J, leaving 9 bases between them. CDR1 is SGDLS and CDR2 is YYNGEE in the germline V gene. The CDR3 is 14 residues long. Here the CDR3 reads CASSSQATNEKLFF. The CDR3 DNA reads as TGTGCCAGCAGCTCTCAAGCTACTAATGAAAAACTGTTTTTT. Full variable domain (missing parts from reference TRBV9 and TRBJ1-4): DSGVTQTPKHLITATGQRVTLRCSPRSGDLSVYWYQQSLDQGLQFLIQYYNGEERAKGNILERFSAQQFPDLHSELNLSSLELGDSALYFCASSSQATNEKLFFGSGTQLSVL.

This chain joins TRBV3-1 and TRBJ2-1; TRBD2 aligns across 15 bases. CDR1 is LGHDT, CDR2 YNNKEL, per germline (reference sequence). The CDR3 covers 18 residues. With V trimmed by 1 base and J by 3 bases, 4 bases remained unmatched. CDR3: CASSQGTSGGAYYNEQFF. The CDR3 DNA reads as TGTGCCAGCAGCCAAGGGACTAGCGGGGGGGCCTACTACAATGAGCAGTTCTTC.

The chain employs TRBV9 and TRBJ1-2, with D tentatively TRBD1 (5 bases). Germline lookup yields CDR1 SGDLS and CDR2 YYNGEE. There are 14 residues in the CDR3. Trimming left V 4 bases short and J 3 bases short, with 13 bases between. CDR3 sequence (DNA): TGTGCCAGCAGCCCCTATGGGGCTGACTATGGCTACACCTTC. Amino acid sequence: CASSPYGADYGYTF.

Many counts were recorded for this clonotype. The chain combines TRBV2 with TRBJ1-2; D ambiguous. V dropped 2 bases and J dropped 9 bases, with 10 bases sitting between them. This CDR3 contains 12 residues. Looked up from germline, CDR1 is SNHLY and CDR2 is FYNNEI. This CDR3 reads CASSEIGQSYTF. The CDR3 DNA follows: TGTGCCAGCAGTGAAATTGGGCAGAGCTACACCTTC. Variable domain in full (rest from reference TRBV2 and TRBJ1-2): EPEVTQTPSHQVTQMGQEVILRCVPISNHLYFYWYRQILGQKVEFLVSFYNNEISEKSEIFDDQFSVERPDGSNFTLKIRSTKLEDSAMYFCASSEIGQSYTFGSGTRLTVV.

The table lists this clonotype with many counts. The chain couples TRBV20-1 to TRBJ1-4, with 9 positions matching TRBD1. V shed 7 bases and J 10 bases; nucleotides not matched to a gene: 10. The germline CDR1 and CDR2 sequences are DFQATT and SNEGSKA (reference sequence). The CDR3 has 13 amino acids. The chain's CDR3 is CSGSTGGEGKLFF. CDR3 coding DNA: TGCAGTGGGTCGACAGGGGGGGAGGGAAAACTGTTTTTT.

Many counts were recorded for this clonotype. CDR3 bases: TGTGCCAGCAGCCTCCACAGGAGCGGCGGGGAAAAACTGTTTTTT. It codes for CASSLHRSGGEKLFF. The chain employs TRBV3-1 and TRBJ1-4; D perhaps matches TRBD1 (5 bases). Germline V gene data show CDR1 as LGHDT and CDR2 as YNNKEL (reference sequence). The CDR3 is made up of 15 amino acids. The ends were cut back, 4 bases at V and 8 bases at J, with 17 bases in the middle.

This clonotype was counted many times. This chain uses TRBV7-2 with TRBJ1-1; D remains ambiguous. Germline-derived CDR1 and CDR2 are SGHTA and FQGNSA. CDR3 length equals 14 residues. V lost 1 base, J lost 2 bases, and 8 bases lay in between. CDR3 nucleotide sequence: TGTGCCAGCAGCTTAGGGGGTTCAAACACTGAAGCTTTCTTT. Translated, it gives CASSLGGSNTEAFF.

This clonotype has at least ten counts. J is TRBJ2-1 and V is TRBV20-1; D is unclear. Germline CDR1 and CDR2: DFQATT and SNEGSKA (reference sequence). This CDR3 has 12 amino acids. Trimming took off 3 bases at V and 4 bases at J, with 7 bases between the two ends. Written as DNA, the CDR3 is TGCAGTGCTAGTGGAGAGTACAATGAGCAGTTCTTC. This encodes CSASGEYNEQFF.

This clonotype was counted at least ten times. The chain links TRBV4-2 to TRBJ2-6; D unclear. The V gene's germline CDR1 is LGHNA and CDR2 YNFKEQ. This CDR3 has 16 residues. The germline V and J ends were trimmed by 4 bases and 4 bases, with 14 bases remaining between them. CDR3 DNA sequence: TGTGCCAGCAGCCGCGGCGCCCTGTCCGGGGCCAACGTCCTGACTTTC. Amino acid sequence: CASSRGALSGANVLTF.

Ten or more counts support this clonotype. The chain carries TRBV9 and TRBJ2-6; D possibly matches TRBD1 or TRBD2 (5 bases each). Per germline, CDR1 SGDLS and CDR2 YYNGEE. CDR3 size: 19 residues. Trimming removed 3 bases from V and 2 bases from J, with 21 bases in between. CDR3 sequence reads: CASSGGTGIETTGANVLTF. The DNA of the CDR3 is TGTGCCAGCAGCGGGGGGACCGGGATTGAAACTACTGGGGCCAACGTCCTGACTTTC.